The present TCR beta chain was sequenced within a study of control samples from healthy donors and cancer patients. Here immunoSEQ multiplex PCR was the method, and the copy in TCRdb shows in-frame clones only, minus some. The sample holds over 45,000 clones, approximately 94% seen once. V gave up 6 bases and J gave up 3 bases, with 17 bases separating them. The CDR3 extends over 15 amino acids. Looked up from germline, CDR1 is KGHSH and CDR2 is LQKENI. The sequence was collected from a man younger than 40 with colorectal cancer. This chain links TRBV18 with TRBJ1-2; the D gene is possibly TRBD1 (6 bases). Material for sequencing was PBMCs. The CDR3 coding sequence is TGTGCCAGCTCGCAGGACAGAAACGGAGACTATGGCTACACCTTC. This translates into CASSQDRNGDYGYTF.